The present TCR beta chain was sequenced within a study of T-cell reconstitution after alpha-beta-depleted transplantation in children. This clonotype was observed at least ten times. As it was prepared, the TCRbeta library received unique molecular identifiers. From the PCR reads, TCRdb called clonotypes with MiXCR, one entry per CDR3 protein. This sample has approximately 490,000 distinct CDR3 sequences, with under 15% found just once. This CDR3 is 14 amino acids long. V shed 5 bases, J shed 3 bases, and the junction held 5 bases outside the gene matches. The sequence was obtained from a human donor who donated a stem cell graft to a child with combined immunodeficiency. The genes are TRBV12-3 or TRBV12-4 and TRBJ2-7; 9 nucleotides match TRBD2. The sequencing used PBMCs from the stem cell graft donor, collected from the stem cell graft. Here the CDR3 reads CASSPGTSLYEQYF. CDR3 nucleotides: TGTGCCAGCAGTCCCGGGACTAGCCTCTACGAGCAGTACTTC.